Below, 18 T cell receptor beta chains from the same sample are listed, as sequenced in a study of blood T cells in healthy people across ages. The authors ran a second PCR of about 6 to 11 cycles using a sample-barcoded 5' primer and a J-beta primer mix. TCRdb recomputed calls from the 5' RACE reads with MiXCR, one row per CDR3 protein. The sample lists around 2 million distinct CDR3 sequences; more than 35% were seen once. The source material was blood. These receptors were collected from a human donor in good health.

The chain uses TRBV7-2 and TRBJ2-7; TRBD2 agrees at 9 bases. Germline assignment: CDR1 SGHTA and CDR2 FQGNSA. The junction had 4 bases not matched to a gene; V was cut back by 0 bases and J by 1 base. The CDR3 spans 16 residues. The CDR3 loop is CASSLASSGGSYEQYF. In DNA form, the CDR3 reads TGTGCCAGCAGCTTAGCGAGTAGCGGGGGTTCCTACGAGCAGTACTTC. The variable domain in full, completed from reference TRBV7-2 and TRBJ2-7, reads GAGVSQSPSNKVTEKGKDVELRCDPISGHTALYWYRQSLGQGLEFLIYFQGNSAPDKSGLPSDRFSAERTGGSVSTLTIQRTQQEDSAVYLCASSLASSGGSYEQYFGPGTRLTVT.

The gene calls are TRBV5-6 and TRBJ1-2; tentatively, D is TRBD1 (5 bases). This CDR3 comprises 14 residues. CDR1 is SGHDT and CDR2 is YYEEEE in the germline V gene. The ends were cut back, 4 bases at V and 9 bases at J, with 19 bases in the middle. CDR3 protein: CASSPGPGRVSYTF. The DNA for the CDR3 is TGTGCCAGCAGCCCGGGACCGGGAAGGGTGAGCTACACCTTC.

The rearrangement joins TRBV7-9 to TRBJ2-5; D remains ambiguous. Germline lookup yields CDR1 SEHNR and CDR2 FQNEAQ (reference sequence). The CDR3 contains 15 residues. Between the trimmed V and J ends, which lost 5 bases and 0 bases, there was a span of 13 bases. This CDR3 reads CASSKPDRDQETQYF. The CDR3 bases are TGTGCCAGCAGCAAGCCCGACCGAGACCAAGAGACCCAGTACTTC.

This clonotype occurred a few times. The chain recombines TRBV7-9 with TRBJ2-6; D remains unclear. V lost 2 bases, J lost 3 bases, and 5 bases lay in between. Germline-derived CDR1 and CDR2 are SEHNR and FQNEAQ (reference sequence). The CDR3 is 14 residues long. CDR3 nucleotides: TGTGCCAGCAGCTTACAACTTGGGGCCAACGTCCTGACTTTC. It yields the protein CASSLQLGANVLTF.

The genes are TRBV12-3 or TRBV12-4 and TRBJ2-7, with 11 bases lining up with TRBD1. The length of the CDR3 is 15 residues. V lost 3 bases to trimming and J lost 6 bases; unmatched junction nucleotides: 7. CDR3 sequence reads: CASSFGQGALSEQYF. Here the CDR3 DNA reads TGTGCCAGCAGTTTTGGACAGGGGGCTTTGAGCGAGCAGTACTTC.

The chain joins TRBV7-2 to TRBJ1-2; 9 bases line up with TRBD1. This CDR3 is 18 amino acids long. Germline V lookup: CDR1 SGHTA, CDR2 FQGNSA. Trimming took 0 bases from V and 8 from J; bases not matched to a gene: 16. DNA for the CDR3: TGTGCCAGCAGCTTAGCGCATCGGGGACAGGGTATGAGAGGAGGCTACACCTTC. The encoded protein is CASSLAHRGQGMRGGYTF.

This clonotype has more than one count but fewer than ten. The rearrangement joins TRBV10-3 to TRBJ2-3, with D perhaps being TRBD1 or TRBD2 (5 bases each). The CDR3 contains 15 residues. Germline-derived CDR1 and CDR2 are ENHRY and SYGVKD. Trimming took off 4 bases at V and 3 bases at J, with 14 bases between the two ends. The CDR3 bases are TGTGCCATCAGTGCCTCCGGGGCTGAAACAGATACGCAGTATTTT. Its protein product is CAISASGAETDTQYF.

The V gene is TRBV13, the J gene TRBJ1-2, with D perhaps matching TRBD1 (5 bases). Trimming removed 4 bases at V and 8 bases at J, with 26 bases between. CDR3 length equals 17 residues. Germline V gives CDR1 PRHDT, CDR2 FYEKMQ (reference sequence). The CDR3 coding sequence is TGTGCCAGCAGCTCCGAGATCCGGGACCGCAGTTTTCGGGGCTACACCTTC. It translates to CASSSEIRDRSFRGYTF.

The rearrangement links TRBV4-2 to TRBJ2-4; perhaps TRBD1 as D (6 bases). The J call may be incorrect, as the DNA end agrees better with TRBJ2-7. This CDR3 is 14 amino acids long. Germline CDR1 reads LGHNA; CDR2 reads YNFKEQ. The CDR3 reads CASSQSGQQYEQYF. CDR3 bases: TGTGCCAGCAGCCAATCCGGACAGCAATACGAGCAGTACTTC.

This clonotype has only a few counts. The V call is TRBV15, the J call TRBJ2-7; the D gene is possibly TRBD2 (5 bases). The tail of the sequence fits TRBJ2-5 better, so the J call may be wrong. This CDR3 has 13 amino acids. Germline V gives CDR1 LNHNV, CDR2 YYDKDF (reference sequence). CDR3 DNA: TGTGCCACCAGCAGAGATCCGGCGGGGACCCAGTACTTC. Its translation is CATSRDPAGTQYF.

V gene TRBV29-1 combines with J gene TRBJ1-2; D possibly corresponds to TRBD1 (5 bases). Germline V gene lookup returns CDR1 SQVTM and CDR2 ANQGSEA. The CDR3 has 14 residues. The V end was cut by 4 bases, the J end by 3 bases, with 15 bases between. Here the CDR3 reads CSVGGGGLDYGYTF. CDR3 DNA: TGCAGCGTTGGGGGTGGGGGTCTCGACTATGGCTACACCTTC. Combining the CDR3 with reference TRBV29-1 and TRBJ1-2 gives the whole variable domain SAVISQKPSRDICQRGTSLTIQCQVDSQVTMMFWYRQQPGQSLTLIATANQGSEATYESGFVIDKFPISRPNLTFSTLTVSNMSPEDSSIYLCSVGGGGLDYGYTFGSGTRLTVV.

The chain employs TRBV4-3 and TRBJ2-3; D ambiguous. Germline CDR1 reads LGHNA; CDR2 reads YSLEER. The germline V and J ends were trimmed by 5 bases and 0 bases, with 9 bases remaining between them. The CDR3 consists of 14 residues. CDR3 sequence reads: CASSRVLSTDTQYF. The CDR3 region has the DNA TGCGCCAGCAGCAGGGTCCTTAGCACAGATACGCAGTATTTT.

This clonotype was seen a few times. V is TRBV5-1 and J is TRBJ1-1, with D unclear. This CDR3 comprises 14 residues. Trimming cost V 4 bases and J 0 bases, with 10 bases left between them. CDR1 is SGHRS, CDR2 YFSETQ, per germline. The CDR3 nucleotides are TGCGCCAGCAGCCCCGATCTCATGAACACTGAAGCTTTCTTT. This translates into CASSPDLMNTEAFF.

CDR3 DNA: TGTGCCAGCAGTTTAACCCAAGACACTGAAGCTTTCTTT. Its translation is CASSLTQDTEAFF. The genes are TRBV12-3 or TRBV12-4 and TRBJ1-1; D unresolved. This CDR3 region has 13 residues. The V and J ends lost 2 bases and 3 bases respectively, with 7 bases between them.

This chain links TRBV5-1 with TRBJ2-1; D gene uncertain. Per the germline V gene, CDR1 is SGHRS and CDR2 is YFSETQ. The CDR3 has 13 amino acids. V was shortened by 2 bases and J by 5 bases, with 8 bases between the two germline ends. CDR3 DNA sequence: TGCGCCAGCAGCTTAATACCGGACAATGAGCAGTTCTTC. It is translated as CASSLIPDNEQFF.

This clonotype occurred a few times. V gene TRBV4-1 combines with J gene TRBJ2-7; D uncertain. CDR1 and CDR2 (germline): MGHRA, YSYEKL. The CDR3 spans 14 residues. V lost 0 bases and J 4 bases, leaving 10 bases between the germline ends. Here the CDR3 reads CASSQDAGVYEQYF. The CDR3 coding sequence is TGCGCCAGCAGCCAAGACGCTGGCGTATACGAGCAGTACTTC.

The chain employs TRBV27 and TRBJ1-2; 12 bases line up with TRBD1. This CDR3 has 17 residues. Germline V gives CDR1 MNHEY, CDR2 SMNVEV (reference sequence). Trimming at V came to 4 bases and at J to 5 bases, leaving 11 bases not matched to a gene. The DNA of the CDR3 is TGTGCCAGCAGTTCTCCTCCCGGGACAGGGGGCGAGTATGGCTACACCTTC. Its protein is CASSSPPGTGGEYGYTF.

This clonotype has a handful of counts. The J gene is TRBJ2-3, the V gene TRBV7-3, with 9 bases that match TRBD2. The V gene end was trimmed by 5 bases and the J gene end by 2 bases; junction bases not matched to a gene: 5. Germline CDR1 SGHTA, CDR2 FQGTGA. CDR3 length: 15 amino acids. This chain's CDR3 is CASSPAGGNTDTQYF. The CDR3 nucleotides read TGTGCCAGCAGCCCAGCGGGGGGCAACACAGATACGCAGTATTTT.